This T cell receptor (beta chain) was identified during a study of immune reconstitution after stem cell transplant in scleroderma (dated by TCRdb to about 2017). Libraries came from RT-PCR. TCRdb lists the instrument as Illumina MiSeq. The public reads were reanalyzed by TCRdb: fastp trimming at Q25, MiXCR alignment, in-frame beta chains only. Merged by CDR3 protein, the rows form single entries marked with the most common genes and DNA. A total of roughly 2,100 distinct CDR3 sequences appear in this sample, about 9.1% of them only once. Roughly 23% of the sample is taken by the ten largest. The CDR3 contains 12 residues, cysteine and phenylalanine counted. The only DNA kept is the CDR3, 36 bases in frame from the first base. Reading the germline V gene (reference sequence) gives CDR1 DFQATT and CDR2 SNEGSKA. Ends trimmed: V by 6 bases, J by 7 bases; bases unmatched to a gene: 3. This clonotype is described as medium-sized (0.01 to 0.1%). Its antigen is unknown. The record has no base qualities; no much larger clone is one base away.

This clonotype originated in a male donor with systemic sclerosis. The material was obtained before or after autologous hematopoietic stem cell transplantation (not recorded which). The rearranged segments are TRBV20-1 and TRBJ1-6, and 7 junctional nucleotides match TRBD1. The CDR3 amino acid sequence is: CSARQGNSPLHF. The nucleotide sequence is given as TGCAGTGCCAGACAGGGAAATTCACCCCTCCACTTT.